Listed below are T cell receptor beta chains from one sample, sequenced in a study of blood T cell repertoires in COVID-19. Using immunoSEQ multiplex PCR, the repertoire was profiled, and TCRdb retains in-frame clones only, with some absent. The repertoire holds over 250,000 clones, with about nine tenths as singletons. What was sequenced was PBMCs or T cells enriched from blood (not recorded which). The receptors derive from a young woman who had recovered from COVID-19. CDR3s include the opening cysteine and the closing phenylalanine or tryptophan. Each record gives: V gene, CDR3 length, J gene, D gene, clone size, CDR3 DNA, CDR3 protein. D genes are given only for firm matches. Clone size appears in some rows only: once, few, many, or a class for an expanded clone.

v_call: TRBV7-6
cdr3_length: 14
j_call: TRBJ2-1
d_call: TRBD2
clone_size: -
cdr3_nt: TGTGCCAGCAGACCCGGGACTAGCTACAATGAGCAGTTCTTC
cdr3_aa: CASRPGTSYNEQFF

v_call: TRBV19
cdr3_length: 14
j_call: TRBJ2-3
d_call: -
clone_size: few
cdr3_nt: TGTGCCAGTAGTATATGGGGGGGCCCAGATACGCAGTATTTT
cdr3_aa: CASSIWGGPDTQYF

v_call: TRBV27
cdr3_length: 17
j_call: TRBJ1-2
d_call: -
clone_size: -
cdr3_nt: TGTGCCAGCAGTTCACGCGCTAACGAAGGGGCAAACTATGGCTACACCTTC
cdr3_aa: CASSSRANEGANYGYTF

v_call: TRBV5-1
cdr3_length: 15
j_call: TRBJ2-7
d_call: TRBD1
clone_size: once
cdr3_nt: TGCGCCAGCAGCTTGGGTGACAGGGATCCCTACGAGCAGTACTTC
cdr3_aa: CASSLGDRDPYEQYF

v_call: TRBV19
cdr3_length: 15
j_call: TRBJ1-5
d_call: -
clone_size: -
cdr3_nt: TGTGCCAGTAGTATACAGAAATATAGCAATCAGCCCCAGCATTTT
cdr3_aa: CASSIQKYSNQPQHF

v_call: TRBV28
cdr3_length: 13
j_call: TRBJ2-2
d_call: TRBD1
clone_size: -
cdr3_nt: TGTGCCACCCTCAGGGGGCAGGTCGGGGAGCTGTTTTTT
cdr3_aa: CATLRGQVGELFF

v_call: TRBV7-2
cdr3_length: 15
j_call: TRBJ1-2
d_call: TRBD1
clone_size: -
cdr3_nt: TGTGCCAGCAGCTTAGGAACACAGGGGGCATATGGCTACACCTTC
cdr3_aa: CASSLGTQGAYGYTF

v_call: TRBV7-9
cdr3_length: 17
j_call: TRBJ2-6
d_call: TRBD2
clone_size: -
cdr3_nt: TGTGCCAGCAGCTTGGGACTAGCGGGAGCTGGGGCCAACGTCCTGACTTTC
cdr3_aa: CASSLGLAGAGANVLTF

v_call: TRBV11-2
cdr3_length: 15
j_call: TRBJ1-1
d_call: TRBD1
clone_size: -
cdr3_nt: TGTGCCAGCGGCTCCTGGACAGGGGTCGACACTGAAGCTTTCTTT
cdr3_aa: CASGSWTGVDTEAFF

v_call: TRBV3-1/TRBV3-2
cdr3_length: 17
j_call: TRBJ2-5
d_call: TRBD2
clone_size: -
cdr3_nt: TGTGCCAGCAGCCGCAGGCTAGCGGGAGGACTGGAAGAGACCCAGTACTTC
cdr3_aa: CASSRRLAGGLEETQYF

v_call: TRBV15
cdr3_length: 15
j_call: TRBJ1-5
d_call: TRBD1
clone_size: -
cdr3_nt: TGTGCCACCAGCAGTGAACAGGGGGCAAGGCAGCCCCAGCATTTT
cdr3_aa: CATSSEQGARQPQHF

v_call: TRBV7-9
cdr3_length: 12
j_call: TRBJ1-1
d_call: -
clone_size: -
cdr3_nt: TGTGCCGCCGGGGGGGCGAACACTGAAGCTTTCTTT
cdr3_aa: CAAGGANTEAFF

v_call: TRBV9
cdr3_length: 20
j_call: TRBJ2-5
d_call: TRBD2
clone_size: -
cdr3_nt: TGTGCCAGCAGCGTAGGTTTTTTGAGGGCTAGCGGGGGACCCCAAGAGACCCAGTACTTC
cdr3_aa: CASSVGFLRASGGPQETQYF

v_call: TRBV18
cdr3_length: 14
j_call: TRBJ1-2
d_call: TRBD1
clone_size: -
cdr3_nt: TGTGCCAGCTCAGGCACGGGACAGCCATATGGCTACACCTTC
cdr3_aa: CASSGTGQPYGYTF

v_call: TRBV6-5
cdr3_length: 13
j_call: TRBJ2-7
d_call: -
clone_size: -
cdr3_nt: TGTGCCAGCAGACTTACTAGCACCCACGAGCAGTACTTC
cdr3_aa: CASRLTSTHEQYF

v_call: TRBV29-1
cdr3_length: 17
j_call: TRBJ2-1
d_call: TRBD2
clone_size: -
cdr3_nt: TGCAGCGTTGAGGGGGCTAGCGGGAGTCTGGCCTACAATGAGCAGTTCTTC
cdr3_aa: CSVEGASGSLAYNEQFF

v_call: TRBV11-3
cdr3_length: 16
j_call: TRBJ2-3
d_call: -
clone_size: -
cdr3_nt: TGTGCCAGCAGCTCTCGACAGGATACCCTCACAGATACGCAGTATTTT
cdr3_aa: CASSSRQDTLTDTQYF

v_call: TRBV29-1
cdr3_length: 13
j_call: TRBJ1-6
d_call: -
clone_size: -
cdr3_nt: TGCAGCGTTCAGGACTCCTATAATTCACCCCTCCACTTT
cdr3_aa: CSVQDSYNSPLHF

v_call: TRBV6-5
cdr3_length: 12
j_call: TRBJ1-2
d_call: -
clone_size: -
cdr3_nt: TGTGCCAGTACTCAGGGGTTAAATGGCTACACCTTC
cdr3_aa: CASTQGLNGYTF